The rows below give T cell receptor beta chains drawn from one sample of a study of early T cells in non-severe SARS-CoV-2 infection. In TCRdb, the 5' RACE reads were re-called with MiXCR into one record per CDR3 protein. The sample contains approximately 74,000 distinct CDR3 sequences, 14% of which appear only once. Material: whole blood. The receptors here all came from an adult who was a healthcare worker with PCR-confirmed SARS-CoV-2 infection or an uninfected control (not recorded which). The CDR3 runs from the conserved cysteine through the conserved F or W. A D gene is named only where the DNA matches it firmly. Rows may omit the clone size; those that give it use once, few, many or a size class.

TRBD1	TRBV11-2	TRBJ1-2	NA	CASGSLPGQRKANYGYTF	TGTGCCAGCGGATCTCTCCCGGGACAGAGAAAAGCTAACTATGGCTACACCTTC
NA	TRBV27	TRBJ2-3	few	CASSRGVADTQYF	TGTGCCAGCAGCAGGGGGGTCGCAGATACGCAGTATTTT
NA	TRBV28	TRBJ2-7	few	CASKTGSVYEQYF	TGTGCCAGCAAAACAGGGTCCGTCTACGAGCAGTACTTC
TRBD1	TRBV29-1	TRBJ1-4	NA	CSVEDGTGEKLFF	TGCAGCGTTGAAGATGGGACAGGGGAAAAACTGTTTTTT
NA	TRBV29-1	TRBJ1-2	NA	CSVNQDGYTF	TGCAGCGTGAACCAGGATGGCTACACCTTC
NA	TRBV6-5	TRBJ2-5	many	CASSPPGRSLGTQYF	TGTGCCAGCAGCCCACCGGGACGATCTTTAGGGACCCAGTACTTC
TRBD1	TRBV12-3/TRBV12-4	TRBJ1-4	NA	CASSLIGQGGEKLFF	TGTGCCAGCAGTTTAATTGGACAGGGAGGCGAAAAACTGTTTTTT
NA	TRBV10-3	TRBJ2-7	NA	CAIRDSNYEQYF	TGTGCCATCAGGGACAGTAACTACGAGCAGTACTTC
NA	TRBV7-6	TRBJ2-2	many	CASSPVRTVNTGELFF	TGTGCCAGCAGCCCCGTCCGGACGGTCAACACCGGGGAGCTGTTTTTT
NA	TRBV6-5	TRBJ1-1	NA	CASMRSTEAFF	TGTGCCAGCATGAGGAGCACTGAAGCTTTCTTT
TRBD2	TRBV7-3	TRBJ2-3	NA	CASSPSGRLAGPAGSNTQYF	TGTGCCAGCAGCCCCTCAGGGAGGCTAGCGGGACCCGCGGGCTCGAATACGCAGTATTTT
NA	TRBV5-1	TRBJ1-1	NA	CASSLSGGKGTEAFF	TGCGCCAGCAGCTTGAGCGGGGGAAAGGGCACTGAAGCTTTCTTT
NA	TRBV18	TRBJ1-4	NA	CASSGGGGDPTNEKLFF	TGTGCCAGCTCAGGCGGCGGAGGGGATCCAACTAATGAAAAACTGTTTTTT
NA	TRBV3-1	TRBJ1-5	many	CASSQGEQPQHF	TGTGCCAGCAGCCAAGGCGAGCAGCCCCAGCATTTT
NA	TRBV18	TRBJ1-3	few	CASSRGPGNTIYF	TGTGCCAGCTCACGGGGACCTGGAAACACCATATATTTT